This T cell receptor beta chain was sequenced for a study of shared clonotypes between healthy human individuals (dated by TCRdb to 2018 to 2020). Notes on the research overall: Three men and a couple of women, aged 18 to 49 years, made up the cohort. Per donor, three plates each were used for CD4 naive and CD4 memory, two for CD8 naive, and one for CD8 memory. Blood TCR repertoires of several healthy adults were deeply sequenced to estimate repertoire size and the extent of clonotype sharing between individuals. To increase sequencing depth and limit assay-specific biases, different laboratories used diverse techniques to prepare libraries and sequence TCR repertoires. Between about 0.85 and 9.5 billion PBMCs per donor were obtained by leukapheresis. What the authors observed across the whole study: Estimated clonotype richness was generally larger for naive than for memory subsets. Even with the large sequencing depth, rarefaction of the sorted-subset datasets indicated that sequencing was incomplete. Because the study included only a small number of donors, the genetic and exposure-history diversity represented was limited. Pairwise subsampling led to the expectation that sequencing depth would affect the degree of clonotype sharing among donors. Sampling was limited to blood, and TCR repertoires in tissue likely differ from TCR repertoires in blood. Compared with non-shared clonotypes, the clonotypes found in all four sorted-subset donors had higher generation probabilities. Around 5% of naive CD4, approximately 3.7% of naive CD8, around 2.3% of memory CD4, and 0.4% of memory CD8 clonotypes were shared across four donors.

Using the deep immunoSEQ assay, TCR CDR3 regions were amplified from genomic DNA by multiplex PCR. Extracted genomic DNA from each cell subset was spread evenly across all wells of several immunoSEQ 96-well plates, with each plate serving as a replicate. For sorted subsets, each replicate PCR was loaded with about 0.2 ug genomic DNA, equivalent to 30,000 or so T cell genomes. Purified libraries were measured with a Qubit 3.0 fluorometer, size-checked on a Bioanalyzer 2100, and measured again with the KAPA Library Quantification kit. A separate single-read 150-cycle Illumina NextSeq 550 flow cell was used to sequence each immunoSEQ 96-well plate. Concerning the study's data processing: Because the immunoSEQ output held only junctional sequences and lacked quality scores, the filtering could not match the filtering applied to full-length reads. To assign V/J genes and CDR3, sequences were annotated using PyIR, a Python wrapper for IgBLAST v1.9, with IMGT germline references. Reads with weak V/J assignments (E-value above 1e-6), missing CDR3, stop codons, out-of-frame junctions, or ambiguous translated residues were removed. A V3J clonotype was defined by an identical inferred V gene, J gene, and CDR3 amino acid sequence. Percentage overlap between repertoires was computed as shared unique clonotypes divided by the size of the smaller repertoire. Three approaches were used to assess repertoire richness: RTK rarefaction, the Chao1 estimator, and Recon v2.1 estimates of unobserved clonotypes. For all TCRbeta clonotypes obtained by the gDNA method from four donors, generation probabilities were computed with OLGA. TCRdb limited this immuneACCESS table to in-frame rearrangements with V and J called. A share of clones is missing; checked studies link under half to unresolved V genes, and the rest is unexplained. The V and J calls and the clone size are those of that table, but D and trimming were determined from the DNA. The sample table shows millions of clones, and approximately 95% are seen once. About 0.41% of the sample comes from the top ten.

The CDR3 holds 15 amino acids from the cysteine to the phenylalanine. Just the 45-base CDR3 DNA is kept, in frame starting at base 1. The junction carries 14 bases between V and J, which are trimmed by 5 bases and 0 bases respectively. CDR1 and CDR2 (SEHNR, FQNEAQ) derive from the germline V gene (reference sequence). Donors were healthy HIV-negative adults with no recently reported acute infections or vaccinations. Every donor was a Caucasian adult residing in Nashville, Tennessee, USA. CD4+ T cells were enriched through magnetic negative selection, after which naive cells were positively selected on CD45RA and the remaining negative fraction served as the memory subset. After blood collection by leukapheresis, PBMCs were isolated using Ficoll-Histopaque density gradient centrifugation and then cryopreserved in the vapor phase of liquid nitrogen. Analytical flow cytometry was used to check the purity and quantity of every magnetically sorted T cell population. Each sorted fraction had its genomic DNA isolated and then quantified by UV absorbance on a Nanodrop 2000c.

About this clone itself: Its antigen target is currently unknown. One base away there is no much larger clone; base qualities are not given.

The sequencing sample was made of naive CD4+ T cells from PBMCs. The sample's cell subset or site, from its label and the paper: CD45RA+ positively selected. This receptor was identified in a man younger than 30 in good health. Some clones in this sample may be carry-over from other donors' samples. The chain uses TRBV7-9 and TRBJ2-7; the D segment could be TRBD2, given 5 matching bases. The DNA sequence is given as TGTGCCAGCAGCCGGACGGTGGGGAGCTCCTACGAGCAGTACTTC. This encodes CASSRTVGSSYEQYF.